The 7 T cell receptor beta chains below come from one sample, sequenced in a study of cytomegalovirus exposure and HLA in healthy donors (dated by TCRdb to 2016 to 2017). Library preparation was by the immunoSEQ multiplex PCR assay. For the multiplex PCR, a mixture combining 60 forward primers for TCR Vbeta segments and 13 reverse primers for TCR Jbeta segments was used. In TCRdb, the immuneACCESS table is reduced to in-frame sequences with V and J assigned. These tables do not hold every clone; where another copy was compared, an unresolved V gene accounts for under half, and the others remain unexplained. For this sample the table gives fewer than 200,000 clones, of which roughly 71% were detected only once. The top ten clones comprise approximately 1.5% of the sample. The sequenced material came from PBMCs. These receptors all come from a girl aged 5 to 17 in good health and CMV-seronegative.

This sequence joins TRBV5-1 and TRBJ1-2; TRBD1 matches 8 bases. Unmatched junction bases numbered 5, after V lost 0 bases and J lost 7 bases. This CDR3 has 14 amino acids. CDR1 and CDR2 (germline): SGHRS, YFSETQ. The CDR3 nucleotides are TGCGCCAGCAGCTTGGAGGACAGGGTTGTTGGCTACACCTTC. The encoded protein is CASSLEDRVVGYTF.

V usage is TRBV11-1 and J usage is TRBJ2-7; no firm D call. Germline V gene sequence: CDR1 SGHAT, CDR2 FQDESV (reference sequence). The CDR3 has 13 residues. The V and J ends lost 1 base and 2 bases respectively, with 6 bases between them. The CDR3 sequence: CASSLESAYEQYF. In DNA form, the CDR3 reads TGTGCCAGCAGCTTAGAATCCGCCTACGAGCAGTACTTC.

This clone appeared once. This chain uses TRBV5-1 with TRBJ2-5; 9 nucleotides align to TRBD1. Unmatched junction bases numbered 1, after V lost 0 bases and J lost 1 base. The CDR3 totals 15 residues. The germline CDR1 and CDR2 sequences are SGHRS and YFSETQ. CDR3 coding DNA: TGCGCCAGCAGCTTGGGGGACAGGGCCCAAGAGACCCAGTACTTC. It specifies CASSLGDRAQETQYF. Filled out from reference TRBV5-1 and TRBJ2-5, the complete variable domain reads KAGVTQTPRYLIKTRGQQVTLSCSPISGHRSVSWYQQTPGQGLQFLFEYFSETQRNKGNFPGRFSGRQFSNSRSEMNVSTLELGDSALYLCASSLGDRAQETQYFGPGTRLLVL.

The chain links TRBV5-1 to TRBJ2-2; D perhaps matches TRBD1 (6 bases). The CDR3 has 14 amino acids. CDR1 and CDR2 (germline): SGHRS, YFSETQ. V lost 3 bases and J 1 base, leaving 7 bases between the germline ends. CDR3 nucleotides: TGCGCCAGCAGCTGGGGACAGAACACCGGGGAGCTGTTTTTT. It specifies CASSWGQNTGELFF.

The count of this clone is one. This rearrangement joins TRBV2 to TRBJ2-7, with 13 bases matching TRBD2. Germline CDR1 reads SNHLY; CDR2 reads FYNNEI. V lost 6 bases to trimming and J lost 2 bases; unmatched junction nucleotides: 4. The CDR3 runs to 15 residues. This CDR3 is CASRTSGGSPYEQYF. Written as DNA, the CDR3 is TGTGCCAGCAGGACTAGCGGGGGGTCCCCCTACGAGCAGTACTTC.

This clone was seen a single time. The V and J genes are TRBV10-3 and TRBJ2-1, with 11 nucleotides matching TRBD1. Trimming took 4 bases from V and 10 from J; bases not matched to a gene: 15. This CDR3 comprises 17 residues. The germline V gene encodes CDR1 ENHRY and CDR2 SYGVKD. This chain's CDR3 is CAISVLPGTGGRGEQFF. Written as DNA, the CDR3 is TGTGCCATCAGTGTCCTACCCGGGACAGGGGGGAGAGGCGAGCAGTTCTTC.

The V and J genes are TRBV10-3 and TRBJ1-5; 7 nucleotides agree with TRBD1. The CDR3 is 13 amino acids. Germline V gives CDR1 ENHRY, CDR2 SYGVKD. V shed 11 bases, J shed 2 bases, and the junction held 6 bases outside the gene matches. In nucleotides, the CDR3 is TGTGCCCATGCCAGGGGGGGCAATCAGCCCCAGCATTTT. Amino acids: CAHARGGNQPQHF.